This T cell receptor (beta chain) was sequenced during a study of cytomegalovirus exposure and HLA in healthy donors (dated by TCRdb to 2017 to 2019). In the study overall: An earlier analysis of some 600 of the donors reported 250 to 350 Gb of sequence data and around 110 million unique TCR beta sequences obtained from 180 million or so T cells. Approximately 310 gigabases of sequencing data and tens of millions of unique TCR sequences were included in an early release covering about 700 HLA-typed donors. The genetic ancestry cluster associated with self-reported Caucasian donors included over 80% of the roughly 410 genotyped donors. The study was designed to test whether signatures of past pathogen exposure could be identified by cataloging public T cell receptors. The T cell repertoires of around 670 subjects were profiled by immunosequencing and related to cytomegalovirus serostatus. Along with the roughly 670-subject first cohort, a separate validation cohort of 120 different subjects was used. To predict cytomegalovirus infection status, the study brought together high-throughput TCR immunosequencing, statistical association of individual TCRs with disease status, and machine learning. A later analysis re-analyzed previously published TCR beta repertoires from 600 to 850 donors and added high-resolution HLA genotyping to study TCR occurrence patterns. Rather than using new phenotypic data, the later analysis identified candidate immune exposures from TCR beta sequences and from how often those sequences occurred across donors. In an earlier analysis of 587 of the donors, high-throughput TCR beta sequencing was used to judge whether each TCR beta V gene segment behaved as functional or pseudogenic. Donor age, sex, ethnicity and CMV serostatus were collected together with the repertoire data. A later genetic analysis took genome-wide SNP genotypes for about 65% of the 666 donors and used that subset as a discovery cohort. Every discovery cohort repertoire had been produced on one sequencing platform. Both class I and class II loci were covered by HLA typing, at four-digit resolution. The number of typed donors differed by locus: 629-630 for A, B, C, DRB1 and DQB1; approximately 520 for DQA1; about 600 for DPA1; and roughly 450 for DPB1. Because of strong linkage in the cohort, 4 to 6 DR-DQ haplotypes were treated as single units for association and clustering. Among under 450 genotyped donors of the cohort, an average of about 240,000 unique TCR beta nucleotide sequences were sequenced per donor, roughly 20% of them non-productive.

The method behind the library was the immunoSEQ multiplex PCR assay. For the multiplex PCR, a mixture combining 60 forward primers for TCR Vbeta segments and 13 reverse primers for TCR Jbeta segments was used. The CDR3 region of rearranged TCR beta genes was amplified from genomic DNA by a multiplex PCR assay. Amplified TCR beta libraries were sequenced as 87-base-pair reads on the Illumina HiSeq System. For the original study's pipeline: A later analysis counted some 80 million unique TCR beta chains across the roughly 700 repertoires, and some 11 million of these chains were shared by at least two donors. A nearest-neighbor algorithm error-corrected the raw reads and collapsed the reads into unique sequences, merging closely related sequences to remove PCR and sequencing errors. V, D and J gene segments were assigned by aligning CDR3 sequences to IMGT reference sequences. Each retained sequence needed at least a six-nucleotide match to both a V gene segment and a J gene segment. Rearrangements were classified as productive when the CDR3 lacked stop codons and remained in frame with V and J, and all other rearrangements were classified as non-productive. CDR3 was defined by IMGT convention, running from the second conserved V-encoded cysteine to the conserved J-encoded phenylalanine. Sequences without an unambiguous match to a single V gene segment were excluded from the earlier analysis of approximately 560 of the donors. In an earlier analysis of approximately 590 of the donors, V segments were called functional above 56.7% productive rearrangements and were called segregating when the between-donor standard deviation exceeded 5%. A statistical classification framework was built to diagnose cytomegalovirus status from the catalog of TCR beta chain sequences. V and J gene assignment, in a later analysis, came from comparing TCR nucleotide sequences with IMGT/GENE-DB human TR gene sequences. Using the TCRdist pipeline, a later analysis assigned CDR3 sequences along with most-parsimonious VDJ recombination scenarios. In a later analysis, each TCR beta chain was defined by its CDR3 amino acid sequence together with its V-gene family, and reads without a unique V-gene family were excluded. A later analysis removed several hundred highly shared, low-generation-probability nucleotide sequences to deal with suspected cross-contamination and a sequencing artifact. In a later analysis, a clonal expansion index was calculated for each public chain from normalized within-repertoire ranks of inferred template counts. Generation probabilities in a later analysis came from a VDJ recombination model fitted to out-of-frame rearrangements, and those results were checked against IGoR. In a later analysis, TCR-TCR, TCR-HLA and TCR-CMV co-occurrence was scored with hypergeometric tests, and a repertoire-size bias correction was applied to TCR pairs. In a later analysis, false discovery rates were estimated by permuting HLA or CMV assignments 20 times. A later analysis grouped co-occurring TCRs with DBSCAN, adding TCRdist sequence similarity when clustering within HLA-allele-positive subsets. Co-occurrence clustering excluded repertoires with fewer than 30,000 or more than 120,000 public chains, plus five with anomalous nucleotide sharing. Sourced from immuneACCESS, this table was stored by TCRdb with only in-frame sequences that have V and J called. A share of the clones is absent; for the studies checked, an unresolved V gene accounts for under half, and the remainder has no known explanation. The V and J calls and clone size are taken from that table; D and trimming were inferred from the DNA. Counted in this sample were about 140,000 clones; about 82% of them appeared once. The top ten clones comprise 2% to 2.5% of the sample.

In total, 630 or so healthy bone marrow donors made up the cohort. Cohort members were all nominally healthy when sampled, although unrecorded immune exposures were likely present. The donor tested CMV seronegative and was one of the 352 seronegative cohort members. A peripheral blood sample was provided by each donor, and peripheral blood mononuclear cells were used for TCR beta sequencing. Genomic DNA was extracted from the blood cell samples with the Qiagen DNeasy Blood Extraction Kit. The CDR3 spans 18 residues, from the cysteine through the phenylalanine. Kept here is only the CDR3 DNA, which spans 54 bases and is read in frame from base 1. For this chain, trimming is 1 base at the V end and 3 bases at the J end, and the number of junction bases without a gene match is 7. In the germline V gene, CDR1 corresponds to SNHLY and CDR2 to FYNNEI. To note about this clone: Which antigen it targets is not known. Per-base quality was not reported, and no clone a single base away is much larger than it.

Points the paper makes about the study in general: In a later genetic analysis, a missense DCLRE1C variant was associated with V-gene and J-gene trimming of TCR beta chains, and the association was replicated in an independent cohort. A further reported finding was that TCR beta sequences accurately predicted the HLA-A and HLA-B alleles for most subjects in the first cohort. Three of the identified cytomegalovirus-associated TCR beta chains were confirmed in vitro to be specific for cytomegalovirus antigens. In a later analysis, most CMV-associated TCR beta chains were found to appear HLA-restricted, with HLA associations seemingly driven largely by CMV exposure. The authors suggested that the approach could potentially be generalized to other disease states and immunological phenotypes. Immune exposure information for the cohort was limited to CMV serostatus. A later analysis reported that several top co-occurrence clusters appeared linked to parvovirus B19, influenza, CMV and Epstein-Barr virus. Strong co-occurrence of HLA alleles, especially DR and DQ, made assigning TCR associations to individual alleles difficult. Linkage disequilibrium might explain the correlated functional status among segregating V segments, but an unknown experimental factor could not be excluded. The classifier was reported to diagnose cytomegalovirus status with high specificity and sensitivity in both the original cohort and the validation cohort. Compared with equally common non-associated chains, HLA-associated TCR beta chains in a later analysis were more clonally expanded and had lower generation probabilities. The presence/absence analyses assumed that sequencing depth was roughly uniform across donors, and that assumption may not be true. A later analysis associated about 16,000 TCR beta sequences with specific HLA alleles at a false discovery rate of 0.05. The cohort was sequenced for TCR beta chains only, and without alpha or paired-chain data the features that could be detected were limited. An earlier analysis of approximately 540 of the donors showed that most TCR beta V segments appeared in productive rearrangements either about 90% or about 30% of the time, which broadly matched IMGT annotations. While some public TCRs were present in many individuals, most TCR sequences turned up only very rarely across donors. Some 16 rarely observed V segments, including chromosome 9 orphons, were excluded from the earlier analysis of several hundred of the donors because counts were too low. In the study, approximately 160 TCR beta chains were listed as associated with cytomegalovirus. In a later analysis, TCR association rates were found to vary across HLA loci, with the most associated TCRs seen for DRB1 alleles and the fewest for HLA-C alleles. A later genetic analysis reported fewer N-insertions in productive TCRs among donors in an Asian-associated ancestry cluster than the roughly 640-donor mean. The 87-base-pair reads could not distinguish some IMGT-functional V segments, including TRBV6-2 and TRBV6-3, so those segments were excluded. HLA typing was unavailable for some donors at each locus, so association tests used only the typed subset. A cluster of highly shared sequence variants was judged likely to be a technical artifact of the sequencing pipeline.

The clonotype was recovered from a man aged 25-45 years in good health and CMV-seronegative. Sequencing was carried out using PBMCs. The receptor chain draws on TRBV2 and TRBJ2-2; 11 nucleotides in the junction match TRBD2. The DNA sequence follows: TGTGCCAGCAGTGAAGGCCTAGCGGGGGGACTATACACCGGGGAGCTGTTTTTT. This codes for CASSEGLAGGLYTGELFF.